The present TCR beta chain was sequenced within a study of blood T cells in healthy people across ages. The study's findings and limits: Whereas aged donors had fewer naive CD4+ cells, long-lived donors had more of them and higher diversity.

This clonotype was observed a few times. Its specificity is unknown. This CDR3 is built from 15 residues. The V segment lost 4 bases and the J segment 5 bases; nucleotides outside the gene matches: 9. Germline-derived CDR1 and CDR2 are MNHEY and SVGAGI. Using a J-beta primer mix together with a sample-barcoded 5' primer, a second PCR was run for roughly 6 to 11 cycles. MiXCR was run by TCRdb on the 5' RACE reads, yielding one entry per CDR3 protein. The sample lists 450,000 to 650,000 distinct CDR3 sequences; approximately 25% were seen once. The same data also went into a second study, on T cells of mothers and their children. As that study records: Each 15 ul cDNA reaction used roughly 1.4 ug RNA; all RNA was used.

The TCR sequence derives from a boy aged 10-17 years in good health. The J gene is TRBJ2-5, the V gene TRBV6-5; 8 bases are shared with TRBD1. Sequenced sample: blood. CDR3 sequence reads: CASSSGQGIQETQYF. DNA for the CDR3: TGTGCCAGCAGTTCCGGACAGGGCATCCAGGAGACCCAGTACTTC.